This TCR beta chain was sequenced during a study of cytomegalovirus exposure and HLA in healthy donors. Produced via immunoSEQ multiplex PCR; TCRdb's table is partial and in-frame only. The sample records roughly 200,000 clones, 80% to 85% being singletons. In this sample, this clone turned up a few times. Its antigen is not identified. The validation cohort, a group of over a hundred subjects, included the donors and was separate from the roughly 700-subject first cohort. Findings and caveats of the study: Cytomegalovirus status was reportedly diagnosed by the classifier with high sensitivity and specificity. Through in vitro validation, three CMV-associated chains were shown to be specific for CMV antigens.

Germline loops: CDR1 MDHEN, CDR2 SYDVKM. The CDR3 loop spans 15 amino acids. With 3 bases clipped from V and 5 bases from J, the junction kept 6 bases outside the gene matches. This TCR came from a woman younger than 30 in good health and CMV-seropositive. This chain uses TRBV28 with TRBJ2-3; 9 nucleotides align to TRBD1. Sequencing was done on a sample of PBMCs. CDR3 in DNA: TGTGCCAGCAGTTTCCCCGGGACAGGGTTAGATACGCAGTATTTT. It yields the protein CASSFPGTGLDTQYF.